This T cell receptor (beta chain) emerged from a study of blood T cells in healthy people across ages. Overall study: Researchers report that template switching captured about one barcoded beta molecule per two T cells.

Whole-study findings and limits: Leaving the PBMCs unsorted stopped any conclusive comparison of naive versus antigen-experienced cells.

This CDR3 is built from 12 residues. The V end lost 4 bases, the J end lost 5 bases, and 11 bases lay between the germline ends. Germline V gene sequence: CDR1 DFQATT, CDR2 SNEGSKA (reference sequence). This clonotype has ten or more counts. Its antigen is currently unknown. They isolated at least 6 million PBMCs from each sample. It was with a sample-barcoded 5' primer and a J-beta primer mix that a second PCR of roughly 6 to 12 cycles was run. TCRdb re-derived calls from the 5' RACE reads in MiXCR, one entry per CDR3 protein. This table holds about 650,000 distinct CDR3 sequences, 32% found once. Sequenced material: blood. This receptor was taken from a woman over 75 in good health. The chain employs TRBV20-1 and TRBJ2-5; tentatively, D is TRBD1 or TRBD2 (5 bases each). The CDR3 DNA sequence: TGCAGTGCTAACTATTGGGGGGAGACCCAGTACTTC. As protein: CSANYWGETQYF.